The 26 T cell receptor beta chains presented below share a single source sample, sequenced in a study of T cells in localized non-small cell lung cancer. Profiling relied on immunoSEQ multiplex PCR, and the TCRdb table lists in-frame clones only, not all of them. Here the sample spans roughly 4,000 clones, approximately 30% being singletons. Source: lung tumor tissue, taken before any cancer treatment. Receptor source: a man between 40 and 75 years old with stage II lung adenocarcinoma.

There are a few counts of this clone. The rearrangement links TRBV6-7 to TRBJ1-2; no definite D call. TRBV6-7 is noted as an ORF with a role that remains uncertain. The V end lost 9 bases, the J end lost 4 bases, and 9 bases lay between the germline ends. The CDR3 is 11 residues long. The CDR3 loop reads CASVTGYGYTF. The CDR3, as DNA: TGTGCCAGTGTCACGGGCTATGGCTACACCTTC.

The chain links TRBV6-8 to TRBJ1-6; TRBD1 matches at 9 bases. This CDR3 is 16 amino acids long. J lost 7 bases, V lost 6 bases, and 10 bases had no gene match. Germline values: CDR1 MNHGY, CDR2 SAAAGT. As DNA, the CDR3 is TGTGCCAGCAGACTAACAGGGGGCGCGGGGAATTCACCCCTCCACTTT. It codes for CASRLTGGAGNSPLHF.

This clone ranks as medium-sized. The chain recombines TRBV6-8 with TRBJ1-1; 12 bases are shared with TRBD1. Germline CDR1 MNHGY, CDR2 SAAAGT. The CDR3 length is 15 residues. V gave up 4 bases and J gave up 4 bases; unmatched junction bases: 4. CDR3: CASSWGQGAGTEAFF. CDR3 DNA: TGTGCCAGCAGTTGGGGACAGGGGGCAGGCACTGAAGCTTTCTTT.

This clone is labeled medium-sized. This chain joins TRBV30 and TRBJ1-6, with a weak D call TRBD1 (5 bases). This CDR3 has 15 amino acids. Deletions cut 2 bases from V and 3 bases from J, with 11 bases between. Germline assignment: CDR1 GTSNPN and CDR2 SVGIG (reference sequence). In DNA, the CDR3 is TGTGCCTGGAGTCAGGGTTTAGGCTATAATTCACCCCTCCACTTT. This encodes CAWSQGLGYNSPLHF. Full variable domain (rest looked up from reference TRBV30 and TRBJ1-6): SQTIHQWPATLVQPVGSPLSLECTVEGTSNPNLYWYRQAAGRGLQLLFYSVGIGQISSEVPQNLSASRPQDRQFILSSKKLLLSDSGFYLCAWSQGLGYNSPLHFGNGTRLTVT.

There are a few counts of this clone. The chain couples TRBV19 to TRBJ2-7; perhaps TRBD1 as D (5 bases). The CDR3 totals 12 residues. Germline V gives CDR1 LNHDA, CDR2 SQIVND (reference sequence). Trimming took off 3 bases at V and 4 bases at J, with 7 bases between the two ends. The CDR3 protein is CASSIDSYEQYF. DNA of the CDR3: TGTGCCAGTAGTATCGACAGTTACGAGCAGTACTTC.

This clone was recorded a few times. One end of the junction is discordant with germline, which a read error may explain. J is TRBJ2-1 and V is TRBV11-3; TRBD2 agrees at 9 bases. The CDR3 has 15 amino acids. Germline V gene sequence: CDR1 SGHNT, CDR2 YENEEA. CDR3 sequence (DNA): TGTGCCAGCAGCTTACAGGGTAGCGGGGGCCCCCCCACGGTCTTC. Its protein is CASSLQGSGGPPTVF.

This clone was detected ten times or more. The V and J genes are TRBV7-4 and TRBJ1-1; 7 nucleotides line up with TRBD1. The CDR3 totals 13 residues. Per the germline V gene, CDR1 is SGHVT and CDR2 is SQSDAQ. J was trimmed by 6 bases and V by 8 bases; bases with no gene match: 9. CDR3 coding DNA: TGTGCCAGCGGACGGTCAGGGGGATCTGAAGCTTTCTTT. The encoded protein is CASGRSGGSEAFF.

V is TRBV11-3 and J is TRBJ2-3, with 8 bases that match TRBD2. The germline V gene encodes CDR1 SGHNT and CDR2 YENEEA. The CDR3 is 15 amino acids. V trimming: 2 bases; J trimming: 4 bases; junction bases outside the gene matches: 5. The CDR3 DNA reads as TGTGCCAGCAGCTTATTACACGGGGGGGCAGATACGCAGTATTTT. Its translation: CASSLLHGGADTQYF. The variable domain in full, completed from reference TRBV11-3 and TRBJ2-3, reads EAGVVQSPRYKIIEKKQPVAFWCNPISGHNTLYWYLQNLGQGPELLIRYENEEAVDDSQLPKDRFSAERLKGVDSTLKIQPAELGDSAVYLCASSLLHGGADTQYFGPGTRLTVL.

This clone has more than one count but fewer than ten. The rearrangement links TRBV9 to TRBJ1-6, with 8 bases lining up with TRBD1. Germline V gives CDR1 SGDLS, CDR2 YYNGEE. V lost 5 bases, J lost 9 bases, and 7 bases stayed unmatched. This CDR3 has 14 residues. The CDR3 reads CASSLTGVSSPLHF. The CDR3 DNA sequence: TGTGCCAGCAGTTTGACAGGGGTGAGTTCACCCCTCCACTTT.

The chain joins TRBV15 to TRBJ1-1; no clear D. Trimming left V 0 bases short and J 0 bases short, with 14 bases between. This CDR3 is built from 17 residues. From germline, CDR1 is LNHNV and CDR2 YYDKDF (reference sequence). CDR3: CATSRDANTILNTEAFF. The CDR3 nucleotides are TGTGCCACCAGCAGAGATGCAAATACAATACTGAACACTGAAGCTTTCTTT.

V is TRBV18 and J is TRBJ1-4; no clear D. Trimming shortened V by 6 bases and J by 6 bases, and 11 bases separated the two germline ends. CDR1 is KGHSH, CDR2 LQKENI, per germline. The CDR3 runs 13 residues. The CDR3 nucleotides read TGTGCCAGCTCCATGGACCGAGATGAAAAACTGTTTTTT. This encodes CASSMDRDEKLFF.

This rearrangement joins TRBV28 to TRBJ1-6; possibly TRBD1 for D (5 bases). From germline, CDR1 is MDHEN and CDR2 SYDVKM. The CDR3 covers 14 residues. Trimming removed 6 bases at V and 5 bases at J, with 11 bases between. As DNA, the CDR3 is TGTGCCAGCAGCCTAGGGGTTGATAATTCACCCCTCCACTTT. Protein: CASSLGVDNSPLHF.

The chain joins TRBV25-1 to TRBJ1-1; no clear D gene. The CDR3 spans 13 residues. V was pared by 4 bases and J by 3 bases, with 9 bases between. The germline CDR1 and CDR2 sequences are MGHDK and SYGVNS. The CDR3 is CASSAQSYTEAFF. Here the CDR3 DNA reads TGTGCCAGCAGTGCCCAGAGCTACACTGAAGCTTTCTTT.

The V call is TRBV9, the J call TRBJ2-1; D might be TRBD1 (5 bases). V lost 5 bases, J lost 5 bases, and 26 bases lay in between. CDR3 size: 18 residues. Germline V gene sequence: CDR1 SGDLS, CDR2 YYNGEE. The CDR3 reads CASSELRRIGVRNNEQFF. DNA for the CDR3: TGTGCCAGCAGTGAATTGAGGCGTATAGGGGTCAGAAACAATGAGCAGTTCTTC.

This chain links TRBV18 with TRBJ2-3; D is undetermined. This CDR3 has 12 residues. V dropped 4 bases and J dropped 4 bases, with 6 bases sitting between them. Germline V gene data show CDR1 as KGHSH and CDR2 as LQKENI. This chain's CDR3 is CASSLLADTQYF. CDR3 bases: TGTGCCAGCTCACTCCTTGCAGATACGCAGTATTTT.

This CDR3 reads CATSRGGDGNTIYF. In DNA form, the CDR3 reads TGTGCCACCAGCAGAGGCGGAGATGGAAACACCATATATTTT. The chain carries TRBV15 and TRBJ1-3; no reliable D call. Trimming left V 1 base short and J 3 bases short, with 7 bases between. The germline V gene has CDR1 LNHNV and CDR2 YYDKDF (reference sequence). The length of the CDR3 is 14 residues.

The chain couples TRBV30 to TRBJ1-4; D unclear. Germline V gene lookup returns CDR1 GTSNPN and CDR2 SVGIG (reference sequence). Trimming left V 3 bases short and J 2 bases short, with 13 bases between. CDR3 length: 15 amino acids. The CDR3 sequence is CAWSARGATNEKLFF. The CDR3 DNA is TGTGCCTGGAGCGCACGGGGAGCCACTAATGAAAAACTGTTTTTT.

This clone has just a few counts. The gene calls are TRBV7-7 and TRBJ2-2; 9 nucleotides agree with TRBD2. V lost 5 bases, J lost 4 bases, and 5 bases stayed unmatched. Germline V gene data show CDR1 as SSHAT and CDR2 as FNYEAQ (reference sequence). This CDR3 is 15 amino acids long. Here the CDR3 reads CASSPSGAVTGELFF. The CDR3 region has the DNA TGTGCCAGCAGCCCTAGCGGGGCGGTCACCGGGGAGCTGTTTTTT.

By its share, this clone is medium-sized (0.01 to 0.1%). The chain combines TRBV6-8 with TRBJ1-4; no firm D call. V was clipped by 10 bases and J by 0 bases, with 15 bases between them. The germline gives CDR1 MNHGY, CDR2 SAAAGT. CDR3 length: 15 residues. The chain's CDR3 is CAIKKGDATNEKLFF. CDR3 bases: TGTGCCATCAAAAAGGGTGATGCAACTAATGAAAAACTGTTTTTT.

This sequence joins TRBV9 and TRBJ1-2; TRBD1 agrees at 11 bases. The junction had 16 bases not matched to a gene; V was cut back by 5 bases and J by 4 bases. The CDR3 length is 18 residues. CDR1 and CDR2 from the germline V gene are SGDLS and YYNGEE. CDR3 bases: TGTGCCAGCAGTGTCCCGCCGGGACAGGGGGTCATTTCCTATGGCTACACCTTC. It specifies CASSVPPGQGVISYGYTF.

This clone was seen only a few times. CDR3 DNA: TGCGCCAGCAGCCGGGAGAACAATGAAAAACTGTTTTTT. This codes for CASSRENNEKLFF. The chain employs TRBV1 and TRBJ1-4. TRBV1 is listed as a pseudogene. The CDR3 consists of 13 residues.

The sample holds one count of this clone. This chain joins TRBV5-1 and TRBJ2-6; D may match TRBD1 or TRBD2 (5 bases each). Germline CDR1 reads SGHRS; CDR2 reads YFSETQ. V was shortened by 0 bases and J by 0 bases, with 13 bases between the two germline ends. The CDR3 is made up of 18 amino acids. In nucleotides, the CDR3 is TGCGCCAGCAGCTTGGTTTTGGGGGTTAGCTCTGGGGCCAACGTCCTGACTTTC. Translated, it gives CASSLVLGVSSGANVLTF.

The chain recombines TRBV5-1 with TRBJ1-5, with D possibly being TRBD1 (6 bases). V lost 1 base, J lost 1 base, and 6 bases lay in between. Germline CDR1 and CDR2: SGHRS and YFSETQ. This CDR3 contains 14 residues. CDR3: CASSLTGSNQPQHF. The CDR3 nucleotides are TGCGCCAGCAGCTTGACAGGGAGCAATCAGCCCCAGCATTTT.

The chain links TRBV10-3 to TRBJ1-3; D unclear. The CDR3 is 15 amino acids. Trimming removed 2 bases at V and 0 bases at J, with 8 bases between. Germline CDR1 is ENHRY and CDR2 is SYGVKD. CDR3 DNA: TGTGCCATCAGTGAGGGGCGGCTCTCTGGAAACACCATATATTTT. Amino acid sequence: CAISEGRLSGNTIYF.

The chain recombines TRBV12-5 with TRBJ1-6; D might be TRBD1 (5 bases). This CDR3 spans 15 amino acids. Germline V gene sequence: CDR1 LGHNT, CDR2 FRNRAP. As DNA, the CDR3 is TGTGCCAGCAAGACGGGGGACTCCTATAATTCACCCCTCCACTTT. Residues: CASKTGDSYNSPLHF.

This clone was detected a few times. CDR3 amino acids: CAIRETGTGNEKLFF. The DNA for the CDR3 is TGTGCCATCAGGGAAACCGGGACAGGGAACGAAAAACTGTTTTTT. V is TRBV6-8 and J is TRBJ1-4, with 9 bases matching TRBD1. The CDR3 extends over 15 amino acids. Germline CDR1 reads MNHGY; CDR2 reads SAAAGT. V trimming: 10 bases; J trimming: 8 bases; junction bases outside the gene matches: 14.